Included here is one T cell receptor (beta chain) sequence, with context. What it recognizes is unknown. This sample is drawn from a study of cytomegalovirus exposure and HLA in healthy donors. Study-level points and caveats: Within an earlier analysis, most TCR beta V segments proved productive either about 87% or about 30% of the time.

PCR involved 60 Vbeta and 13 Jbeta primers. This table comes from immunoSEQ multiplex PCR, and its TCRdb copy is limited to in-frame clones, with some not included. This sample yields 110,000 to 150,000 clones, of which around 78% are seen a single time; roughly 2.4% belongs to the top ten. This CDR3 is 15 amino acids long. Trimming left V 6 bases short and J 5 bases short, with 16 bases between. CDR1 and CDR2 (germline): SEHNR, FQNEAQ (reference sequence). Sequencing used PBMCs. This chain links TRBV7-9 with TRBJ2-2; maybe TRBD2 (7 bases). The sequence came from a woman under 30 in good health and CMV-seropositive. The CDR3 DNA sequence: TGTGCCAGCAGTCGGGCGGGGGCGCGGACCGGGGAGCTGTTTTTT. Translating it yields CASSRAGARTGELFF.